Shown below are 10 T cell receptor beta chains from a single sample sequenced in a study of STAT5B mutations in CD4+ large granular lymphocyte leukemia. The protocol was immunoSEQ multiplex PCR, while the TCRdb copy is restricted to in-frame clones and leaves out a portion. The data contain under 35,000 clones, 68% of them seen just once; the ten biggest clones take up roughly 1.6%. Sequencing input: CD4+ T cells from blood buffy coats. Every receptor here comes from a human donor in good health.

V gene TRBV5-4 combines with J gene TRBJ2-5; D might be TRBD1 or TRBD2, each matching 6 bases. CDR1 SGHNT and CDR2 YYREEE come from the germline V gene (reference sequence). The CDR3 loop spans 15 amino acids. Between the trimmed V and J ends, which lost 4 bases and 7 bases, there was a span of 20 bases. CDR3 bases: TGTGCCAGCAGCCTCCACGGGGGCCCTTCAGGGACCCAGTACTTC. It codes for CASSLHGGPSGTQYF.

The chain combines TRBV5-1 with TRBJ1-2; unclear D gene. The CDR3 sequence is 14 residues long. The germline gives CDR1 SGHRS, CDR2 YFSETQ. Trimming stripped 4 bases from V and 4 bases from J, with 14 bases between. Here the CDR3 reads CASSPTRESYGYTF. CDR3 bases: TGCGCCAGCAGCCCGACTAGGGAAAGCTATGGCTACACCTTC.

This rearrangement joins TRBV5-5 to TRBJ2-2; 7 nucleotides match TRBD2. The CDR3 length is 15 residues. J lost 7 bases, V lost 3 bases, and 9 bases had no gene match. Germline CDR1 is SGHKS and CDR2 is YYEKEE (reference sequence). This CDR3 reads CASSWEGTKNGELFF. CDR3 nucleotides: TGTGCCAGCAGCTGGGAAGGGACTAAGAACGGGGAGCTGTTTTTT.

V gene TRBV2 combines with J gene TRBJ2-3; maybe TRBD2 (7 bases). Germline assignment: CDR1 SNHLY and CDR2 FYNNEI. The CDR3 loop spans 15 amino acids. V lost 10 bases, J lost 3 bases, and 20 bases lay in between. The CDR3 region is CANEVDGGLTDTQYF. DNA for the CDR3: TGTGCCAACGAGGTGGACGGGGGGCTGACAGATACGCAGTATTTT.

The chain combines TRBV4-3 with TRBJ2-3; 7 nucleotides agree with TRBD2. Trimming removed 1 base from V and 3 bases from J; junction bases left unmatched: 7. CDR3 length: 16 residues. The germline CDR1 and CDR2 sequences are LGHNA and YSLEER. Here the CDR3 reads CASSQGWGGVTDTQYF. DNA of the CDR3: TGCGCCAGCAGCCAAGGCTGGGGGGGGGTAACAGATACGCAGTATTTT.

V is TRBV7-2 and J is TRBJ1-2; perhaps TRBD1 as D (6 bases). The CDR3 has 15 residues. Per germline, CDR1 SGHTA and CDR2 FQGNSA. Between the trimmed V and J ends, which lost 0 bases and 8 bases, there was a span of 16 bases. The CDR3 coding sequence is TGTGCCAGCAGCTTAGCGATGGGAGGGGGAGAGGGCTACACCTTC. This gives the protein CASSLAMGGGEGYTF.

The chain has TRBV9 and TRBJ2-5, with 9 bases lining up with TRBD2. The junction had 7 bases not matched to a gene; V was cut back by 0 bases and J by 1 base. The CDR3 runs to 17 residues. Germline-derived CDR1 and CDR2 are SGDLS and YYNGEE. The CDR3 region is CASSVGLASGVQETQYF. The CDR3 DNA reads TGTGCCAGCAGCGTAGGGTTGGCTAGCGGGGTCCAAGAGACCCAGTACTTC.

The chain has TRBV18 and TRBJ1-3; D may be TRBD1 (6 bases). V was pared by 0 bases and J by 0 bases, with 9 bases between. Germline CDR1 reads KGHSH; CDR2 reads LQKENI. The CDR3 spans 16 residues. DNA of the CDR3: TGTGCCAGCTCACCACCGTTGGGGGCCTCTGGAAACACCATATATTTT. Its translation: CASSPPLGASGNTIYF. Supplemented by reference TRBV18 and TRBJ1-3, the full variable domain reads NAGVMQNPRHLVRRRGQEARLRCSPMKGHSHVYWYRQLPEEGLKFMVYLQKENIIDESGMPKERFSAEFPKEGPSILRIQQVVRGDSAAYFCASSPPLGASGNTIYFGEGSWLTVV.

This clone was found a few times. V is TRBV6-1 and J is TRBJ1-1; 10 nucleotides line up with TRBD1. This CDR3 spans 14 amino acids. In germline, CDR1 is MNHNS, CDR2 SASEGT. J lost 5 bases, V lost 4 bases, and 4 bases had no gene match. The CDR3 region has the DNA TGTGCCAGCAGTGCGGACAGGGGGGGTACTGAAGCTTTCTTT. Its protein is CASSADRGGTEAFF.

The rearrangement uses TRBV5-8 and TRBJ1-2; a weak D match, TRBD1 (6 bases). This CDR3 is built from 16 residues. The V and J ends lost 4 bases and 2 bases respectively, with 18 bases between them. Germline V gene data show CDR1 as SGHTS and CDR2 as YDEGEE. This CDR3 is CASSPRQGKLNYGYTF. The DNA of the CDR3 is TGTGCCAGCAGCCCTCGGCAGGGGAAACTCAACTATGGCTACACCTTC.